This entry lists 21 T cell receptor beta chains sequenced from one sample in a study of blood T cell repertoires in COVID-19. Clones were sequenced by immunoSEQ multiplex PCR, and TCRdb holds only the in-frame ones, with some missing. The table includes roughly 400,000 clones, about 88% detected once. Sequenced: PBMCs or T cells enriched from blood (not recorded which). These receptors all stem from a woman between 18 and 29 years old who had been exposed to COVID-19.

This chain uses TRBV7-9 with TRBJ1-4; 7 bases align to TRBD1. The CDR3 is made up of 16 amino acids. V was pared by 5 bases and J by 5 bases, with 11 bases of the junction left unmatched. In germline, CDR1 is SEHNR, CDR2 FQNEAQ (reference sequence). DNA for the CDR3: TGTGCCAGCAGCAAAAGACAGGGCGGCCTCAATGAAAAACTGTTTTTT. It codes for CASSKRQGGLNEKLFF.

The chain has TRBV7-9 and TRBJ2-2; perhaps TRBD2 as D (5 bases). Germline-derived CDR1 and CDR2 are SEHNR and FQNEAQ (reference sequence). The CDR3 loop spans 17 amino acids. Trimming pared 3 bases from V and 6 bases from J, leaving 20 bases between. CDR3 region: CASSFNRVTGTAGELFF. The CDR3 region has the DNA TGTGCCAGCAGCTTCAATAGGGTTACGGGAACGGCCGGGGAGCTGTTTTTT.

The rearrangement uses TRBV18 and TRBJ2-3; 10 bases are a match to TRBD1. The V gene end was trimmed by 8 bases and the J gene end by 4 bases; junction bases not matched to a gene: 6. The CDR3 sequence is 14 residues long. The germline gives CDR1 KGHSH, CDR2 LQKENI. CDR3 amino acids: CASTGTGASDTQYF. In nucleotides, the CDR3 is TGTGCCAGCACCGGGACAGGGGCATCAGATACGCAGTATTTT. Looking up the rest from reference TRBV18 and TRBJ2-3 gives the full variable domain: NAGVMQNPRHLVRRRGQEARLRCSPMKGHSHVYWYRQLPEEGLKFMVYLQKENIIDESGMPKERFSAEFPKEGPSILRIQQVVRGDSAAYFCASTGTGASDTQYFGPGTRLTVL.

The chain employs TRBV29-1 and TRBJ1-1, with TRBD1 as a possible D gene (6 bases). Trimming removed 6 bases at V and 5 bases at J, with 13 bases between. The CDR3 has 12 amino acids. Germline V CDR1 and CDR2: SQVTM, ANQGSEA. CDR3 DNA: TGCAGCGTGCGGACAGAGTGGACTGAAGCTTTCTTT. As protein: CSVRTEWTEAFF.

The rearrangement links TRBV7-2 to TRBJ2-3, with 8 bases fitting TRBD2. The CDR3 extends over 15 amino acids. Germline-derived CDR1 and CDR2 are SGHTA and FQGNSA. The V and J ends lost 7 bases and 6 bases, in that order; junction bases with no gene match: 12. The CDR3 nucleotides are TGTGCCAGCACACGAAGCGGGGGCTCTCCGGATACGCAGTATTTT. Its protein product is CASTRSGGSPDTQYF.

This clone was picked up one time. The V gene is TRBV9, the J gene TRBJ2-3, with 10 bases fitting TRBD2. Germline CDR1 and CDR2: SGDLS and YYNGEE. The CDR3 spans 15 residues. V was clipped by 4 bases and J by 4 bases; unmatched bases: 6. CDR3 DNA: TGTGCCAGCAGCCCACCCGGACTAGCGGCAGATACGCAGTATTTT. The encoded protein is CASSPPGLAADTQYF.

The CDR3 DNA sequence: TGTGCCAGCAGTAGCTGGGGGGAACATATAGATAATTCACCCCTCCACTTT. It translates to CASSSWGEHIDNSPLHF. The J gene is TRBJ1-6, the V gene TRBV28, with D perhaps matching TRBD1 (5 bases). The ends were cut back, 5 bases at V and 5 bases at J, with 19 bases in the middle. Looked up from germline, CDR1 is MDHEN and CDR2 is SYDVKM. The CDR3 contains 17 residues.

The V and J genes are TRBV3-1 (or the pseudogene TRBV3-2) and TRBJ1-1; D may be TRBD1 (5 bases). The CDR3 runs to 14 residues. Trimming stripped 5 bases from V and 4 bases from J, with 14 bases between. Germline CDR1 and CDR2: LGHDT and YNNKEL (reference sequence). CDR3 sequence reads: CASSKWTGVTEAFF. The DNA of the CDR3 is TGTGCCAGCAGCAAATGGACGGGGGTCACTGAAGCTTTCTTT.

This clone was observed a single time. The CDR3 loop is CAMGLADTGELFF. Written as DNA, the CDR3 is TGTGCCATGGGACTAGCGGACACCGGGGAGCTGTTTTTT. The chain is built from TRBV10-3 and TRBJ2-2, with 11 positions matching TRBD2. V shed 9 bases and J 3 bases; nucleotides not matched to a gene: 0. Germline assignment: CDR1 ENHRY and CDR2 SYGVKD. CDR3 length: 13 amino acids.

This rearrangement joins TRBV19 to TRBJ1-4; 7 bases agree with TRBD1. V shed 1 base and J 4 bases; nucleotides not matched to a gene: 9. This CDR3 is 17 amino acids long. CDR1 and CDR2 (germline): LNHDA, SQIVND (reference sequence). The CDR3 spells CASSIGVRDSHNEKLFF. The CDR3 DNA follows: TGTGCCAGTAGTATAGGGGTACGGGACAGCCATAATGAAAAACTGTTTTTT.

This clone has a handful of counts. This chain links TRBV11-2 with TRBJ2-3; weak D call: TRBD2 (5 bases). From germline, CDR1 is SGHAT and CDR2 FQNNGV. CDR3 length: 14 residues. The germline V and J ends were trimmed by 0 bases and 5 bases, with 9 bases remaining between them. CDR3 bases: TGTGCCAGCAGCTTAGAGATAGGGAGAGATACGCAGTATTTT. Residues: CASSLEIGRDTQYF.

This clone was recorded once. The CDR3 loop is CASSRTGGALNEQYF. The CDR3 nucleotides are TGTGCCAGCAGTCGGACAGGGGGCGCTTTGAACGAGCAGTACTTC. The chain combines TRBV28 with TRBJ2-7; 11 nucleotides agree with TRBD1. Germline loops: CDR1 MDHEN, CDR2 SYDVKM. V lost 5 bases to trimming and J lost 5 bases; unmatched junction nucleotides: 8. The CDR3 sequence is 15 residues long. The full variable domain, its missing parts supplied by reference TRBV28 and TRBJ2-7, is DVKVTQSSRYLVKRTGEKVFLECVQDMDHENMFWYRQDPGLGLRLIYFSYDVKMKEKGDIPEGYSVSREKKERFSLILESASTNQTSMYLCASSRTGGALNEQYFGPGTRLTVT.

This clone turned up a few times. The chain couples TRBV7-6 to TRBJ2-2; D remains ambiguous. Germline V gene data show CDR1 as SGHVS and CDR2 as FNYEAQ. Trimming stripped 1 base from V and 4 bases from J, with 7 bases between. The CDR3 totals 14 residues. CDR3 amino acids: CASSLDGSTGELFF. CDR3 in DNA: TGTGCCAGCAGCTTAGATGGTAGCACCGGGGAGCTGTTTTTT.

This chain joins TRBV4-1 and TRBJ2-3; the D gene is possibly TRBD2 (6 bases). Germline lookup yields CDR1 MGHRA and CDR2 YSYEKL. This CDR3 has 15 amino acids. Trimming stripped 2 bases from V and 6 bases from J, with 15 bases between. In DNA, the CDR3 is TGCGCCAGCAGCCAACTAGCGACACCGGGGGATACGCAGTATTTT. Its translation: CASSQLATPGDTQYF.

The chain carries TRBV4-2 and TRBJ1-1; 9 nucleotides match TRBD1. This CDR3 has 16 residues. V shed 2 bases and J 8 bases; nucleotides not matched to a gene: 12. CDR1 is LGHNA, CDR2 YNFKEQ, per germline. The CDR3 DNA sequence: TGTGCCAGCAGCCAACTTCTCGGACAGGGGATTGGAGAAGCTTTCTTT. Translating gives CASSQLLGQGIGEAFF.

V and J are TRBV6-5 and TRBJ1-2; D is unresolved. Germline loops: CDR1 MNHEY, CDR2 SVGAGI. This CDR3 is 15 amino acids long. Trimming took off 0 bases at V and 4 bases at J, with 12 bases between the two ends. In DNA, the CDR3 is TGTGCCAGCAGTTACTCCGGGAGCTACAGCTATGGCTACACCTTC. Translating gives CASSYSGSYSYGYTF.

The chain recombines TRBV21-1 with TRBJ1-3. TRBV21-1 is a recognized pseudogene. The CDR3 covers 15 residues. The CDR3 DNA sequence: TGTGCCAGCAGCAACCACTCGGGTCACGGAAACACCATATATTTT. Translated: CASSNHSGHGNTIYF.

The chain couples TRBV3-1 (or the pseudogene TRBV3-2) to TRBJ2-1; TRBD2 aligns across 10 bases. The V gene's germline CDR1 is LGHDT and CDR2 YNNKEL (reference sequence). This CDR3 spans 15 amino acids. With V trimmed by 6 bases and J by 0 bases, 2 bases remained unmatched. The CDR3 DNA follows: TGTGCCAGCAGATCTAGCGGGAGCTCCTACAATGAGCAGTTCTTC. Its protein product is CASRSSGSSYNEQFF.

The J gene is TRBJ2-4, the V gene TRBV3-1 (or the pseudogene TRBV3-2); TRBD2 agrees at 9 bases. V lost 0 bases to trimming and J lost 3 bases; unmatched junction nucleotides: 3. Per the germline V gene, CDR1 is LGHDT and CDR2 is YNNKEL (reference sequence). The length of the CDR3 is 16 residues. The CDR3 region has the DNA TGTGCCAGCAGCCAAGAACTAGCGGGCCTCAAAAACATTCAGTACTTC. Translation gives CASSQELAGLKNIQYF.

In regard to this clone: Other DNA variants within this sample encode the same CDR3. The chain is built from TRBV2 and TRBJ1-2; 8 positions agree with TRBD1. The germline V gene encodes CDR1 SNHLY and CDR2 FYNNEI. This CDR3 has 13 residues. With V trimmed by 8 bases and J by 5 bases, 7 bases remained unmatched. The CDR3 DNA reads as TGTGCCAGCTCCCCCGGGACAGGTTATGGCTACACCTTC. The encoded protein is CASSPGTGYGYTF. The complete variable domain, with remaining parts taken from reference TRBV2 and TRBJ1-2, reads EPEVTQTPSHQVTQMGQEVILRCVPISNHLYFYWYRQILGQKVEFLVSFYNNEISEKSEIFDDQFSVERPDGSNFTLKIRSTKLEDSAMYFCASSPGTGYGYTFGSGTRLTVV.

In its sample, this clone was seen a few times. CDR3 sequence (DNA): TGTGCCACGGGACTAGCGGGAGGGGCGAACACCGGGGAGCTGTTTTTT. This gives the protein CATGLAGGANTGELFF. The chain uses TRBV28 and TRBJ2-2, with TRBD2 identical over 16 bases. The junction had 2 bases not matched to a gene; V was cut back by 10 bases and J by 0 bases. Germline V CDR1 and CDR2: MDHEN, SYDVKM. This CDR3 is built from 16 residues.